This TCR beta chain originates from a study of T cell responses to AZD1222 COVID-19 vaccine. The overall study: Pooled together were second doses at about 4 or about 12 weeks.

Findings and caveats of the study: The donor group comprised mostly white British people and more females; the analysis possibly underestimated clonal diversity. Sampling that yielded the repertoires occurred only after the peak T cell response.

To note about this clone: Antigen specificity is unknown.

The CDR3 runs to 15 residues. Germline V gene lookup returns CDR1 LNHDA and CDR2 SQIVND (reference sequence). V gave up 6 bases and J gave up 0 bases, with 12 bases separating them. Sequenced by immunoSEQ multiplex PCR; TCRdb stores in-frame clones only, minus some. The sample lists about 130,000 clones, 90% to 95% occurring once. The sample consisted of peripheral blood, taken on day 0 of AZD1222 vaccination. The chain employs TRBV19 and TRBJ1-3; the D gene is possibly TRBD1 (5 bases). This receptor was taken from an adult in good health. In nucleotides, the CDR3 is TGTGCCAGTAGCGCAGACGGGGCCTCTGGAAACACCATATATTTT. Its translation: CASSADGASGNTIYF.